This T cell receptor (beta chain) comes out of a study of monozygotic twins with inflammatory bowel disease. Whole-study results and caveats: Differing T cell subtypes remained indistinguishable. For repertoire similarity, concordant twins did not differ from discordant twins, possibly because power was limited.

A remark on this clonotype: Its antigen is not known.

From whole blood, total RNA was isolated without any sorting of T cells. The CDR3 totals 12 residues. Germline loops: CDR1 DFQATT, CDR2 SNEGSKA (reference sequence). UMIs that had a 6-nucleotide sample barcode were put in using template switching. TCRdb reprocessed the 5' RACE reads; each CDR3 protein has one entry and no DNA is given. The table counts roughly 330,000 distinct CDR3 sequences; around 2% lies in the top ten. The chain uses TRBV20-1 and TRBJ1-2. This clonotype was sampled from a human donor with ulcerative colitis or Crohn's disease, or a healthy co-twin of an affected twin (not recorded which). Specimen: blood. CDR3 residues: CSAFRINYGYTF.